Presented here are 10 T cell receptor beta chains from one specimen sequenced in a study of shared clonotypes between healthy human individuals. The method was immunoSEQ multiplex PCR; TCRdb's version includes in-frame clones alone and lacks a portion of them. The sample yields approximately 460,000 clones, 77% seen once. Sequencing was done on a sample of PBMCs. Source of these receptors: a woman in her 40s in good health. Some clones in this sample may be carry-over from other donors' samples.

This clone was seen once. This chain uses TRBV28 with TRBJ2-1; perhaps TRBD2 as D (6 bases). The CDR3 has 16 amino acids. Trimming shortened V by 4 bases and J by 5 bases, and 18 bases separated the two germline ends. The V gene's germline CDR1 is MDHEN and CDR2 SYDVKM. CDR3 amino acids: CASSYPGGRWDNEQFF. Written as DNA, the CDR3 is TGTGCCAGCAGTTACCCTGGAGGGAGGTGGGACAATGAGCAGTTCTTC.

This clone has only one observation. A single base separates this from a much larger clone, so it may be a read error. The J gene is TRBJ2-7, the V gene TRBV6-6; no reliable D call. Looked up from germline, CDR1 is MNHNY and CDR2 is SVGAGI (reference sequence). The CDR3 spans 11 residues. V lost 5 bases to trimming and J lost 0 bases, with 2 bases between them. CDR3 sequence (DNA): TGTGCCAGCAGTACCTCCTACGAGCAGTACTTC. This translates into CASSTSYEQYF.

The V and J genes are TRBV30 and TRBJ2-7; D remains unclear. Germline assignment: CDR1 GTSNPN and CDR2 SVGIG (reference sequence). The ends were cut back, 6 bases at V and 2 bases at J, with 11 bases in the middle. The CDR3 runs to 12 residues. The CDR3 coding sequence is TGTGCCTGCGGACGTCAGACCTACGAGCAGTACTTC. This sequence encodes CACGRQTYEQYF. Based on the CDR3 plus reference TRBV30 and TRBJ2-7, the full variable domain is SQTIHQWPATLVQPVGSPLSLECTVEGTSNPNLYWYRQAAGRGLQLLFYSVGIGQISSEVPQNLSASRPQDRQFILSSKKLLLSDSGFYLCACGRQTYEQYFGPGTRLTVT.

The V gene is TRBV5-4, the J gene TRBJ2-1; TRBD1 matches at 8 bases. The CDR3 contains 15 residues. Germline CDR1 is SGHNT and CDR2 is YYREEE (reference sequence). The V segment lost 5 bases and the J segment 0 bases; nucleotides outside the gene matches: 4. CDR3 amino acids: CASRETGDSYNEQFF. The CDR3 coding sequence is TGTGCCAGCAGGGAGACAGGGGACTCCTACAATGAGCAGTTCTTC.

The chain employs TRBV5-8 and TRBJ1-5; D perhaps matches TRBD1 (6 bases). This CDR3 is built from 15 residues. The germline CDR1 and CDR2 sequences are SGHTS and YDEGEE. Trimming left V 0 bases short and J 7 bases short, with 14 bases between. The chain's CDR3 is CASSLVVGGAQPQHF. The CDR3, as DNA: TGTGCCAGCAGCTTGGTGGTAGGGGGAGCACAGCCCCAGCATTTT.

V usage is TRBV21-1 and J usage is TRBJ2-7. TRBV21-1 is noted as a pseudogene. The CDR3 consists of 15 residues. CDR3 loop: CASSTEGEVSYEQYF. The CDR3, as DNA: TGTGCCAGCAGCACGGAGGGGGAAGTTTCCTACGAGCAGTACTTC.

Points on this clone: A much larger clone lies one base from this, so it may be a read error. The sample holds other DNA sequences that translate to the same CDR3. This chain uses TRBV28 with TRBJ1-2, with a possible D match to TRBD1 (6 bases). V lost 8 bases and J lost 6, with 19 bases in between. Per germline, CDR1 MDHEN and CDR2 SYDVKM. This CDR3 has 14 amino acids. CDR3 residues: CASWGQGPRDGYTF. CDR3 DNA: TGTGCCAGCTGGGGGCAGGGGCCTAGGGATGGCTACACCTTC.

This clone was seen only a few times. The chain has TRBV2 and TRBJ2-3; maybe TRBD1 (5 bases). Germline V gives CDR1 SNHLY, CDR2 FYNNEI. The CDR3 extends over 12 amino acids. Trimming removed 3 bases at V and 5 bases at J, with 6 bases between. The CDR3 loop reads CASSDREDTQYF. The DNA of the CDR3 is TGTGCCAGCAGTGACAGGGAAGATACGCAGTATTTT.

The chain joins TRBV7-8 to TRBJ1-2; a weak D match, TRBD1 (5 bases). The CDR3 sequence is 13 residues long. Germline loops: CDR1 SGHVS, CDR2 FQNEAQ. V was cut by 3 bases and J by 4 bases, with 9 bases left in between. CDR3 amino acids: CASSLGDSYGYTF. CDR3 DNA: TGTGCCAGCAGCTTGGGCGACAGCTATGGCTACACCTTC.

This rearrangement joins TRBV30 to TRBJ2-3; 12 bases are a match to TRBD2. The germline V gene encodes CDR1 GTSNPN and CDR2 SVGIG (reference sequence). J was trimmed by 3 bases and V by 4 bases; bases with no gene match: 20. This CDR3 comprises 20 residues. CDR3 coding DNA: TGTGCCTGGACCGTGACACCCCCGGGACTAGCGGGCGATAAGACAGATACGCAGTATTTT. It yields the protein CAWTVTPPGLAGDKTDTQYF.